This TCR beta chain was observed in a study of identical twins. The ends were cut back, 2 bases at V and 2 bases at J, with 10 bases in the middle. This CDR3 has 15 residues. In its sample, this clonotype was seen a few times. TCRdb processed the 5' RACE reads anew with MiXCR; each CDR3 protein has one entry. The sample contains roughly 690,000 distinct CDR3 sequences, around 20% of which appear only once. The same sample was also used in a study of T cells expressing NK-cell markers.

The chain has TRBV12-3 or TRBV12-4 and TRBJ2-1; D gene unclear. The sample taken for sequencing was PBMCs. The source of this sequence is a woman between 18 and 29 years old in good health. The CDR3 is CASSLTATPYNEQFF. The CDR3 coding sequence is TGTGCCAGCAGTTTAACCGCTACCCCCTACAATGAGCAGTTCTTC.